This entry lists 25 T cell receptor beta chains sequenced from one sample in a study of Graves' ophthalmopathy and Graves' hyperthyroidism. Scientists amplified the TCR beta CDR3 regions from RNA transcripts. Second-round multiplex PCR came after first-round RT-PCR with HTBI primers. One entry per CDR3 protein, called by TCRdb with MiXCR from the multiplex PCR reads. This table has about 550,000 distinct CDR3 sequences, 35% to 40% appearing once. The source material was peripheral blood or thyroid tissue (not recorded which). The origin of the receptors is an adult man with Graves' hyperthyroidism.

The CDR3 nucleotides read TGTGCCACCAGCAGTTGGGTTATTTCTGATACGCAGTATTTT. Protein sequence: CATSSWVISDTQYF. This sequence joins TRBV15 and TRBJ2-3; D remains unclear. The germline V and J ends were trimmed by 3 bases and 6 bases, with 13 bases remaining between them. The germline V gene has CDR1 LNHNV and CDR2 YYDKDF (reference sequence). The CDR3 has 14 amino acids.

In its sample, this clonotype was seen many times. This chain links TRBV7-8 with TRBJ2-2, with 8 bases fitting TRBD1. CDR3 size: 18 residues. V lost 4 bases and J lost 3; bases outside the gene matches: 13. Germline V gene lookup returns CDR1 SGHVS and CDR2 FQNEAQ. CDR3: CASSSRAGQGADTGELFF. For the CDR3, the DNA is TGTGCCAGCAGCTCAAGGGCCGGTCAGGGGGCGGACACCGGGGAGCTGTTTTTT.

In its sample, this clonotype was seen many times. The chain couples TRBV28 to TRBJ1-1; 9 bases match TRBD1. CDR1 is MDHEN and CDR2 is SYDVKM in the germline V gene. V dropped 6 bases and J dropped 4; count of bases not matched to a gene: 3. The CDR3 runs to 13 residues. The CDR3 bases are TGTGCCAGCAGGAGGGACAGGGCCACTGAAGCTTTCTTT. Translating gives CASRRDRATEAFF.

The chain links TRBV20-1 to TRBJ1-1; 7 bases are shared with TRBD1. J was trimmed by 6 bases and V by 0 bases; bases with no gene match: 10. Germline-derived CDR1 and CDR2 are DFQATT and SNEGSKA (reference sequence). This CDR3 is built from 15 residues. CDR3 DNA: TGCAGTGCTAGAGATTGGCAAAACAGGGGCTCTGAAGCTTTCTTT. This translates into CSARDWQNRGSEAFF.

This clonotype was found a few times. The chain has TRBV29-1 and TRBJ2-7; 13 bases are a match to TRBD2. The J call is in doubt because the DNA end fits TRBJ2-1 better. The CDR3 length is 14 residues. Germline assignment: CDR1 SQVTM and CDR2 ANQGSEA. The DNA of the CDR3 is TGCAGCGTGGGACTAGCGGGAAGGGGCGATGAGCAGTTCTTC. The encoded protein is CSVGLAGRGDEQFF.

Concerning this clonotype itself: This likely comes from a read error, as the CDR3 has no conserved phenylalanine or tryptophan at its end. The rearrangement links TRBV7-9 to TRBJ1-1; TRBD1 is a possible D gene (5 bases). Per the germline V gene, CDR1 is SEHNR and CDR2 is FQNEAQ (reference sequence). Between the trimmed V and J ends, which lost 9 bases and 3 bases, there was a span of 23 bases. The CDR3 spans 16 residues. The DNA for the CDR3 is TGTGCCAGTACCGCGGTTCCGGGACGAGGAGACACTGAAGCTTTCCTT. Amino acids: CASTAVPGRGDTEAFL.

The chain couples TRBV6-1 to TRBJ1-4, with 7 bases identical to TRBD1. The CDR3 is made up of 15 amino acids. In germline, CDR1 is MNHNS, CDR2 SASEGT. The V and J ends lost 5 bases and 8 bases, in that order; junction bases with no gene match: 11. The DNA of the CDR3 is TGTGCCAGCAGTAACCACAGGGGCGCAGTAGAAAAACTGTTTTTT. As protein: CASSNHRGAVEKLFF.

CDR3 sequence: CASSEAVQDREKLFF. The CDR3, as DNA: TGTGCCAGCAGTGAAGCAGTGCAGGATCGGGAAAAACTGTTTTTT. The genes are TRBV7-2 and TRBJ1-4; the D is unclear. The germline V gene encodes CDR1 SGHTA and CDR2 FQGNSA. With 6 bases removed from V and 8 bases from J, the gap between germline ends came to 19 bases. CDR3 size: 15 residues.

The chain links TRBV11-1 to TRBJ1-5, with a possible D match to TRBD1 (5 bases). Germline CDR1 and CDR2: SGHAT and FQDESV (reference sequence). This CDR3 is 14 amino acids long. V was trimmed by 4 bases and J by 0 bases, leaving 7 bases between them. This chain's CDR3 is CASSSGTSNQPQHF. The DNA for the CDR3 is TGTGCCAGCAGCTCGGGGACTAGCAATCAGCCCCAGCATTTT.

This clonotype was recorded many times. The rearrangement joins TRBV20-1 to TRBJ2-5; 8 nucleotides line up with TRBD2. The germline V gene has CDR1 DFQATT and CDR2 SNEGSKA (reference sequence). V lost 3 bases to trimming and J lost 2 bases; unmatched junction nucleotides: 23. This CDR3 is 20 amino acids long. The CDR3 is CSARTGGLGRSWEAQETQYF. The CDR3 nucleotides are TGCAGTGCTAGGACGGGGGGGTTGGGTCGGAGTTGGGAGGCACAAGAGACCCAGTACTTC.

CDR3 DNA sequence: TGCAGCGTAACCAGGGGGGCCTATGGCTACACCTTC. This sequence encodes CSVTRGAYGYTF. The genes are TRBV29-1 and TRBJ1-2; TRBD1 aligns across 7 bases. The CDR3 extends over 12 amino acids. V trimming: 6 bases; J trimming: 4 bases; junction bases outside the gene matches: 5. Germline V gene lookup returns CDR1 SQVTM and CDR2 ANQGSEA.

The chain is built from TRBV10-3 and TRBJ1-1, with D perhaps matching TRBD1 (5 bases). Germline lookup yields CDR1 ENHRY and CDR2 SYGVKD. This CDR3 spans 12 amino acids. V was pared by 10 bases and J by 8 bases, with 17 bases between. The CDR3 nucleotides are TGTGCCACCACGGACTTACGGGGGGAAGCTTTCTTT. Translated: CATTDLRGEAFF.

For this clonotype: A read error may produce the germline difference seen at one junction end. This chain connects TRBV29-1 to TRBJ2-1; a weak D match, TRBD2 (6 bases). Per the germline V gene, CDR1 is SQVTM and CDR2 is ANQGSEA. The CDR3 extends over 14 amino acids. Here the CDR3 DNA reads TGCAGCGTTGTGCTAGGGGACTCCTGCAATGAGCAGTTCTTC. Its protein is CSVVLGDSCNEQFF.

This clonotype has more than one count but fewer than ten. The chain joins TRBV7-9 to TRBJ2-5; TRBD2 agrees at 10 bases. This CDR3 comprises 15 residues. V shed 5 bases and J 2 bases; nucleotides not matched to a gene: 5. The germline V gene encodes CDR1 SEHNR and CDR2 FQNEAQ (reference sequence). This CDR3 reads CASSLGTSAQETQYF. In nucleotides, the CDR3 is TGTGCCAGCAGCCTCGGGACTAGCGCTCAAGAGACCCAGTACTTC.

The genes are TRBV7-8 and TRBJ2-7; either TRBD1 or TRBD2 may supply D (5 bases each). Gene TRBJ2-1 matches the end of the DNA better, so the J call may be wrong. Germline-derived CDR1 and CDR2 are SGHVS and FQNEAQ. The CDR3 consists of 17 residues. CDR3 loop: CASSLGTVWGRNNEQFF. The CDR3, as DNA: TGTGCCAGCAGCTTAGGGACCGTGTGGGGACGGAACAATGAGCAGTTCTTC.

The chain carries TRBV5-1 and TRBJ1-1; TRBD1 matches 8 bases. The trim removed 1 base at V and 2 bases at J, leaving 10 bases unmatched. The CDR3 length is 17 residues. CDR1 and CDR2 (germline): SGHRS, YFSETQ. CDR3 residues: CASSLPTDRGDNTEAFF. For the CDR3, the DNA is TGCGCCAGCAGCTTGCCGACTGACAGGGGCGACAACACTGAAGCTTTCTTT.

With regard to this clonotype: A much more abundant neighbour one base away suggests this may be a read error. The chain carries TRBV5-1 and TRBJ1-1; D ambiguous. Germline CDR1 reads SGHRS; CDR2 reads YFSETQ. The CDR3 runs to 12 residues. Trimming stripped 1 base from V and 10 bases from J, with 11 bases between. CDR3 loop: CASSLNPPGAFF. As DNA, the CDR3 is TGCGCCAGCAGCTTGAATCCTCCTGGAGCTTTCTTT. Combining the CDR3 with reference TRBV5-1 and TRBJ1-1 gives the whole variable domain KAGVTQTPRYLIKTRGQQVTLSCSPISGHRSVSWYQQTPGQGLQFLFEYFSETQRNKGNFPGRFSGRQFSNSRSEMNVSTLELGDSALYLCASSLNPPGAFFGQGTRLTVV.

The chain combines TRBV7-3 with TRBJ2-6; 7 bases match TRBD2. In germline, CDR1 is SGHTA, CDR2 FQGTGA. The V and J ends lost 2 bases and 4 bases, in that order; junction bases with no gene match: 5. This CDR3 comprises 16 residues. In DNA form, the CDR3 reads TGTGCCAGCAGCTTAGTGACTAGCTCCGGGGCCAACGTCCTGACTTTC. Translated: CASSLVTSSGANVLTF.

With respect to this clonotype: A much larger clone is a single base away; this may be a read error. The chain has TRBV12-3 or TRBV12-4 and TRBJ1-1, with no clear D. Trimming removed 2 bases at V and 4 bases at J, with 17 bases between. CDR3 size: 16 residues. The CDR3 DNA reads TGTGCCAGCAGTTTATCCCCAGAACTAAGGAGCACTGAAGCTTTCTTT. Protein: CASSLSPELRSTEAFF.

This clonotype was counted many times. V gene TRBV12-3 or TRBV12-4 combines with J gene TRBJ1-1; no reliable D call. The CDR3 has 13 amino acids. V was cut by 7 bases and J by 2 bases, with 11 bases left in between. The DNA for the CDR3 is TGTGCCAGCAACTTACTAGATAACACTGAAGCTTTCTTT. Its protein is CASNLLDNTEAFF.

The chain is built from TRBV11-3 and TRBJ2-7, with D possibly being TRBD1 or TRBD2 (5 bases each). The CDR3 is made up of 14 amino acids. Germline CDR1 reads SGHNT; CDR2 reads YENEEA. V lost 5 bases to trimming and J lost 3 bases, with 14 bases between them. The CDR3 DNA follows: TGTGCCAGCAGCCACCGGGACGGGATCTACGAGCAGTACTTC. Protein sequence: CASSHRDGIYEQYF. The variable domain in full, with the rest retrieved from reference TRBV11-3 and TRBJ2-7, is EAGVVQSPRYKIIEKKQPVAFWCNPISGHNTLYWYLQNLGQGPELLIRYENEEAVDDSQLPKDRFSAERLKGVDSTLKIQPAELGDSAVYLCASSHRDGIYEQYFGPGTRLTVT.

Concerning this clonotype: An end of the junction differs from the germline gene, which may be a read error. The rearrangement links TRBV20-1 to TRBJ1-1; maybe TRBD1 (5 bases). CDR3 length: 14 residues. Germline V gene data show CDR1 as DFQATT and CDR2 as SNEGSKA (reference sequence). CDR3 in amino acids: CSASGWGANPEAFF. The CDR3 DNA follows: TGCAGTGCTAGTGGTTGGGGCGCGAACCCTGAAGCTTTCTTT.

The rearrangement joins TRBV19 to TRBJ2-5, with 9 bases that match TRBD2. CDR1 and CDR2 (germline): LNHDA, SQIVND (reference sequence). There are 16 residues in the CDR3. V gave up 5 bases and J gave up 1 base; unmatched junction bases: 8. CDR3 loop: CASSATGLAPQETQYF. CDR3 nucleotide sequence: TGTGCCAGTAGTGCAACGGGACTAGCTCCCCAAGAGACCCAGTACTTC.

The chain recombines TRBV10-3 with TRBJ1-6; 8 bases align to TRBD1. The trim removed 6 bases at V and 7 bases at J, leaving 8 bases unmatched. Germline V lookup: CDR1 ENHRY, CDR2 SYGVKD. The CDR3 extends over 15 amino acids. CDR3 in amino acids: CAISVKDRENSPLHF. The CDR3, as DNA: TGTGCCATCAGCGTAAAGGACAGGGAGAATTCACCCCTCCACTTT.

This clonotype was counted only a few times. The V gene is TRBV11-2, the J gene TRBJ2-5, with D possibly TRBD1 on 6 matching bases. The CDR3 is 15 residues long. Germline V gene sequence: CDR1 SGHAT, CDR2 FQNNGV. The V gene lost 6 bases and the J gene lost 2 bases, with 16 bases spanning the gap. The chain's CDR3 is CASSGQTAVQETQYF. The CDR3 DNA is TGTGCCAGCAGTGGACAGACGGCGGTACAAGAGACCCAGTACTTC.